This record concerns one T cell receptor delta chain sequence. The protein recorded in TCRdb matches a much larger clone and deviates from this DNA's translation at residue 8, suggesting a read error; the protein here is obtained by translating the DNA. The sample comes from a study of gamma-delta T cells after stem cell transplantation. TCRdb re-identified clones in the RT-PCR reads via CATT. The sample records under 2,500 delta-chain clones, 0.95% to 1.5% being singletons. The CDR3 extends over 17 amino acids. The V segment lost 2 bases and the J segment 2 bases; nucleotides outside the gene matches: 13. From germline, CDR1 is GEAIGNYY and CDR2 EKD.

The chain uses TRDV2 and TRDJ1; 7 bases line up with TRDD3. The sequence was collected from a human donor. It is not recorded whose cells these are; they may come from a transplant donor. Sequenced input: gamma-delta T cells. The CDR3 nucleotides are TGTGCCTGTGACAGCCTGAGGAGGATACGCGGGACCGATAAACTCATCTTT. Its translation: CACDSLRRIRGTDKLIF.